A single sample gave rise to the 28 T cell receptor beta chains below, sequenced in a study of T cells after yellow fever vaccination. TCRdb re-called the 5' RACE reads with MiXCR, one entry per CDR3 protein. The sample has around 320,000 distinct CDR3 sequences, around 10% seen once; the top ten hold less than 3.5%. The starting material was CD4+ T cells sorted from PBMCs, obtained 45 days after the yellow fever booster vaccination. The source is a man aged 18-30 years who received the YFV17D yellow fever vaccine.

This clonotype has more than one count but fewer than ten. This chain links TRBV6-5 with TRBJ2-3; TRBD2 matches 8 bases. Germline CDR1 reads MNHEY; CDR2 reads SVGAGI. The V gene end was trimmed by 6 bases and the J gene end by 2 bases; junction bases not matched to a gene: 10. CDR3 length: 16 amino acids. The CDR3 coding sequence is TGTGCCAGCAGCTCGTCGTTAGCGGGGAACACAGATACGCAGTATTTT. Its protein is CASSSSLAGNTDTQYF.

The chain links TRBV6-5 to TRBJ1-1, with 7 bases fitting TRBD1. The CDR3 is made up of 14 amino acids. After removal of 5 bases from V and 5 bases from J, the junction contained 8 bases not matched to a gene. Germline V gene lookup returns CDR1 MNHEY and CDR2 SVGAGI. DNA of the CDR3: TGTGCCAGCAGTAAAACAGGGGTGGGGACTGAAGCTTTCTTT. It specifies CASSKTGVGTEAFF.

The chain is built from TRBV15 and TRBJ1-5, with D possibly TRBD1 on 5 matching bases. Germline V gene sequence: CDR1 LNHNV, CDR2 YYDKDF (reference sequence). Trimming left V 3 bases short and J 2 bases short, with 11 bases between. This CDR3 has 15 residues. The CDR3 spells CATSSRERGNQPQHF. The CDR3 region has the DNA TGTGCCACCAGCAGCAGGGAAAGGGGCAATCAGCCCCAGCATTTT.

This clonotype was picked up a small number of times. The rearrangement joins TRBV27 to TRBJ1-6, with a possible D match to TRBD1 (5 bases). This CDR3 region has 15 residues. Trimming shortened V by 2 bases and J by 2 bases, and 7 bases separated the two germline ends. Germline CDR1 reads MNHEY; CDR2 reads SMNVEV (reference sequence). The CDR3 region is CASSLRGTYNSPLHF. The CDR3 nucleotides are TGTGCCAGCAGTTTACGGGGGACCTATAATTCACCCCTCCACTTT.

This sequence joins TRBV5-1 and TRBJ2-3; 9 bases are shared with TRBD1. Germline CDR1 and CDR2: SGHRS and YFSETQ. The CDR3 has 16 residues. Germline trimming cut 4 bases from V and 2 bases from J; bases unmatched to any gene: 8. In DNA, the CDR3 is TGCGCCAGCAGCCCCCGGACAGGGGTTGTCACAGATACGCAGTATTTT. Translating it yields CASSPRTGVVTDTQYF.

The gene calls are TRBV15 and TRBJ2-7; 7 bases map to TRBD1. The junction had 8 bases not matched to a gene; V was cut back by 6 bases and J by 3 bases. The CDR3 covers 14 residues. From germline, CDR1 is LNHNV and CDR2 YYDKDF (reference sequence). The CDR3 DNA follows: TGTGCCACCAGAGCAGACAGGGCGAGCTACGAGCAGTACGTC. It specifies CATRADRASYEQYV.

The chain couples TRBV20-1 to TRBJ2-6, with D perhaps matching TRBD2 (6 bases). The CDR3 contains 16 residues. The germline CDR1 and CDR2 sequences are DFQATT and SNEGSKA (reference sequence). The CDR3 DNA reads as TGCAGGGCCTCGGGCGGGACCCAGTCTGGGGCCAACGTCCTGACTTTC. It specifies CRASGGTQSGANVLTF.

The gene calls are TRBV20-1 and TRBJ2-1; 9 bases line up with TRBD2. CDR1 and CDR2 (germline): DFQATT, SNEGSKA (reference sequence). There are 15 residues in the CDR3. Trimming removed 6 bases from V and 7 bases from J; junction bases left unmatched: 13. CDR3 residues: CSALPGAGGKNEQFF. In DNA form, the CDR3 reads TGCAGTGCCCTCCCCGGCGCGGGGGGGAAGAATGAGCAGTTCTTC.

This clonotype was counted a few times. V and J are TRBV5-4 and TRBJ1-6; D is uncertain. V was cut by 0 bases and J by 13 bases, with 17 bases left in between. The CDR3 is made up of 15 amino acids. Germline V gene lookup returns CDR1 SGHNT and CDR2 YYREEE (reference sequence). This CDR3 reads CASSLVAEGLRPLHF. CDR3 sequence (DNA): TGTGCCAGCAGCTTGGTAGCCGAGGGATTGCGGCCCCTCCACTTT.

This clonotype showed up just a few times. The V gene is TRBV20-1, the J gene TRBJ1-1, with 7 bases matching TRBD1. This CDR3 is 14 amino acids long. Germline V gene lookup returns CDR1 DFQATT and CDR2 SNEGSKA (reference sequence). V was pared by 1 base and J by 3 bases, with 5 bases of the junction left unmatched. In nucleotides, the CDR3 is TGCAGTGCTAGAGCAGGGGGTATTGACACTGAAGCTTTCTTT. Amino acid sequence: CSARAGGIDTEAFF.

This clonotype was seen more than once but under ten times. The rearrangement uses TRBV5-4 and TRBJ1-3; weak D call: TRBD1 (5 bases). Germline V gene sequence: CDR1 SGHNT, CDR2 YYREEE (reference sequence). V shed 4 bases and J shed 0 bases, with 11 bases lying between them. This CDR3 contains 15 residues. CDR3 sequence (DNA): TGTGCCAGCAGCGCCGGGGCTAGCTCTGGAAACACCATATATTTT. It specifies CASSAGASSGNTIYF.

This clonotype was found many times. The V call is TRBV11-2, the J call TRBJ1-1; D remains ambiguous. The germline CDR1 and CDR2 sequences are SGHAT and FQNNGV. The V end was cut by 0 bases, the J end by 2 bases, with 7 bases between. The CDR3 is 14 amino acids. Here the CDR3 DNA reads TGTGCCAGCAGCTTAGAAAGGCTCAACACTGAAGCTTTCTTT. Protein: CASSLERLNTEAFF.

The V gene is TRBV6-5, the J gene TRBJ1-2, with D uncertain. V was shortened by 6 bases and J by 4 bases, with 12 bases between the two germline ends. CDR1 and CDR2 from the germline V gene are MNHEY and SVGAGI. The CDR3 covers 13 residues. CDR3: CASRSSARYGYTF. The CDR3 bases are TGTGCCAGCAGATCCTCGGCCCGCTATGGCTACACCTTC.

This clonotype was seen a handful of times. V usage is TRBV6-5 and J usage is TRBJ1-2; 10 bases match TRBD1. This CDR3 has 14 residues. The V and J ends lost 8 bases and 6 bases, in that order; junction bases with no gene match: 9. Germline CDR1 MNHEY, CDR2 SVGAGI. DNA for the CDR3: TGTGCCAGCGGCTCAGGACAGGGGGTAAATGGCTACACCTTC. The encoded protein is CASGSGQGVNGYTF.

This clonotype was seen more than once but under ten times. The V gene is TRBV12-3 or TRBV12-4, the J gene TRBJ1-6, with D possibly matching TRBD1 (6 bases). The CDR3 is made up of 15 amino acids. V was shortened by 4 bases and J by 5 bases, with 12 bases between the two germline ends. As DNA, the CDR3 is TGTGCCAGCAGTTCGCAACAGGGTAATAATTCACCCCTCCACTTT. This gives the protein CASSSQQGNNSPLHF.

The chain uses TRBV6-1 and TRBJ1-2; D remains ambiguous. This CDR3 is built from 12 residues. Trimming shortened V by 8 bases and J by 6 bases, and 13 bases separated the two germline ends. Looked up from germline, CDR1 is MNHNS and CDR2 is SASEGT. The CDR3 loop reads CASGRDLDGYTF. In DNA form, the CDR3 reads TGTGCCAGCGGTCGGGATCTGGATGGCTACACCTTC.

The sample holds a few counts of this clonotype. The chain uses TRBV9 and TRBJ2-2; 8 positions match TRBD2. This CDR3 comprises 17 residues. Losses at the gene ends were 0 bases for V and 4 bases for J; bases not matched to a gene: 8. Germline V gene lookup returns CDR1 SGDLS and CDR2 YYNGEE. The CDR3, as DNA: TGTGCCAGCAGCGTAGGAGGCGGGGGGACGTTCACCGGGGAGCTGTTTTTT. It is translated as CASSVGGGGTFTGELFF.

This clonotype has at least ten counts. The chain recombines TRBV7-9 with TRBJ2-7, with unresolved D. The V and J ends lost 4 bases and 0 bases respectively, with 10 bases between them. The CDR3 covers 14 residues. Per the germline V gene, CDR1 is SEHNR and CDR2 is FQNEAQ (reference sequence). CDR3 sequence (DNA): TGTGCCAGCAGCTCGGGCCCCACCTCCTACGAGCAGTACTTC. Residues: CASSSGPTSYEQYF.

This clonotype was recorded a few times. The V and J genes are TRBV23-1 and TRBJ2-5; D is ambiguous. TRBV23-1 has ORF status, its function being uncertain. The V and J ends lost 6 bases and 5 bases respectively, with 13 bases between them. The CDR3 is 13 amino acids. Here the CDR3 reads CASRDPVRETQYF. The CDR3 DNA sequence: TGCGCCAGCAGGGACCCCGTGCGGGAGACCCAGTACTTC.

This clonotype has only a few counts. The J gene is TRBJ2-1, the V gene TRBV19; 10 bases are shared with TRBD1. Per germline, CDR1 LNHDA and CDR2 SQIVND (reference sequence). The V segment lost 5 bases and the J segment 7 bases; nucleotides outside the gene matches: 5. CDR3 size: 14 residues. This CDR3 is CASSAWTGGNEQFF. The CDR3 bases are TGTGCCAGTAGTGCCTGGACAGGGGGGAATGAGCAGTTCTTC.

The chain carries TRBV7-2 and TRBJ2-3; D is ambiguous. V was shortened by 5 bases and J by 2 bases, with 11 bases between the two germline ends. The CDR3 has 14 residues. Germline V gives CDR1 SGHTA, CDR2 FQGNSA. The CDR3, as DNA: TGTGCCAGCAGCCCATGGAGTATCACAGATACGCAGTATTTT. Protein sequence: CASSPWSITDTQYF. The complete variable domain, with remaining parts taken from reference TRBV7-2 and TRBJ2-3, reads GAGVSQSPSNKVTEKGKDVELRCDPISGHTALYWYRQSLGQGLEFLIYFQGNSAPDKSGLPSDRFSAERTGGSVSTLTIQRTQQEDSAVYLCASSPWSITDTQYFGPGTRLTVL.

The chain carries TRBV7-3 and TRBJ2-7, with D uncertain. Trimming stripped 5 bases from V and 5 bases from J, with 22 bases between. The germline V gene encodes CDR1 SGHTA and CDR2 FQGTGA. The CDR3 runs 16 residues. The CDR3 is CASSPLIPRLVHEQYF. The DNA of the CDR3 is TGTGCCAGCAGCCCCCTGATCCCTAGGCTCGTCCACGAGCAGTACTTC.

The chain recombines TRBV18 with TRBJ2-1, with 7 bases matching TRBD1. CDR3 size: 13 residues. Germline-derived CDR1 and CDR2 are KGHSH and LQKENI. V shed 7 bases, J shed 5 bases, and the junction held 5 bases outside the gene matches. This chain's CDR3 is CASFGGQNNEQFF. The CDR3 DNA sequence: TGTGCCAGCTTTGGGGGACAGAACAATGAGCAGTTCTTC.

V usage is TRBV12-3 or TRBV12-4 and J usage is TRBJ2-1, with a possible D match to TRBD1 (6 bases). V was cut by 3 bases and J by 7 bases, with 10 bases left in between. CDR3 length: 13 amino acids. This chain's CDR3 is CASSLGHGNEQFF. The CDR3 coding sequence is TGTGCCAGCAGTTTGGGACACGGGAATGAGCAGTTCTTC.

This clonotype was recorded many times. The CDR3 sequence: CASRMRLDLYNEQFF. The CDR3 bases are TGTGCCAGCAGGATGCGCTTGGACTTATACAATGAGCAGTTCTTC. This chain connects TRBV2 to TRBJ2-1; D is possibly TRBD2 (5 bases). The CDR3 is 15 residues long. The V end was cut by 6 bases, the J end by 4 bases, with 16 bases between. CDR1 SNHLY and CDR2 FYNNEI come from the germline V gene.

There are a few counts of this clonotype. The chain joins TRBV5-1 to TRBJ1-2, with 7 bases fitting TRBD1. Germline CDR1 and CDR2: SGHRS and YFSETQ. There are 13 residues in the CDR3. V lost 4 bases and J lost 8; bases outside the gene matches: 8. The CDR3 DNA reads TGCGCCAGCAGCCTAGGACAGGCCCCAGGCTACACCTTC. The encoded protein is CASSLGQAPGYTF. The full variable domain, in which reference TRBV5-1 and TRBJ1-2 provide the parts outside the CDR3, is KAGVTQTPRYLIKTRGQQVTLSCSPISGHRSVSWYQQTPGQGLQFLFEYFSETQRNKGNFPGRFSGRQFSNSRSEMNVSTLELGDSALYLCASSLGQAPGYTFGSGTRLTVV.

The table lists this clonotype with many counts. The chain uses TRBV7-2 and TRBJ2-3; TRBD2 aligns across 11 bases. The V and J ends lost 1 base and 0 bases, in that order; junction bases with no gene match: 9. Germline V gives CDR1 SGHTA, CDR2 FQGNSA. The CDR3 length is 19 residues. The CDR3 coding sequence is TGTGCCAGCAGCTTAGGGCTAGCGGGGGGCCCTTCTAGCACAGATACGCAGTATTTT. Encoded protein: CASSLGLAGGPSSTDTQYF.

This clonotype was seen at least ten times. The V gene is TRBV12-3 or TRBV12-4, the J gene TRBJ1-1; no clear D gene. Trimming removed 2 bases from V and 3 bases from J, with 7 bases in between. The CDR3 spans 13 residues. This CDR3 reads CASSLSGYTEAFF. The CDR3, as DNA: TGTGCCAGCAGTTTATCGGGATACACTGAAGCTTTCTTT.